These 10 T cell receptor beta chains were sequenced from one sample in a study of T cell responses to AZD1222 COVID-19 vaccine. Data came from immunoSEQ multiplex PCR; TCRdb stores just in-frame clones and leaves some out. This table has more than 100,000 clones, approximately 90% appearing once. The sample here was peripheral blood, taken on day 0 of AZD1222 vaccination. These receptors were obtained from an adult in good health.

The V and J genes are TRBV7-3 and TRBJ2-1; TRBD1 agrees at 8 bases. Per germline, CDR1 SGHTA and CDR2 FQGTGA. Trimming removed 5 bases from V and 2 bases from J; junction bases left unmatched: 5. This CDR3 contains 15 residues. The CDR3 DNA follows: TGTGCCAGCAGCACGGACAGGGCCGCCTACAATGAGCAGTTCTTC. It codes for CASSTDRAAYNEQFF.

This chain connects TRBV7-8 to TRBJ2-2, with 7 bases fitting TRBD2. J was trimmed by 7 bases and V by 5 bases; bases with no gene match: 7. Germline lookup yields CDR1 SGHVS and CDR2 FQNEAQ. The CDR3 loop spans 14 amino acids. CDR3 bases: TGTGCCAGCAGCCCAGAGTGGGGGGGCGGGGAGCTGTTTTTT. Amino acid sequence: CASSPEWGGGELFF.

The chain joins TRBV7-3 to TRBJ2-2, with unresolved D. Germline V lookup: CDR1 SGHTA, CDR2 FQGTGA. The CDR3 is made up of 12 amino acids. Trimming stripped 6 bases from V and 3 bases from J, with 5 bases between. The CDR3 nucleotides read TGTGCCAGCAGGAAGGACACCGGGGAGCTGTTTTTT. Translating gives CASRKDTGELFF.

This rearrangement joins TRBV28 to TRBJ2-1; D is undetermined. Germline CDR1 and CDR2: MDHEN and SYDVKM. Trimming stripped 3 bases from V and 2 bases from J, with 2 bases between. The CDR3 runs to 12 residues. CDR3 residues: CASSFPYNEQFF. The CDR3 nucleotides read TGTGCCAGCAGTTTCCCCTACAATGAGCAGTTCTTC.

This rearrangement joins TRBV3-1 (or the pseudogene TRBV3-2) to TRBJ2-5; D is possibly TRBD2 (5 bases). The CDR3 runs to 14 residues. Germline V gives CDR1 LGHDT, CDR2 YNNKEL (reference sequence). Trimming cost V 2 bases and J 5 bases, with 12 bases left between them. Here the CDR3 reads CASSQQQRGETQYF. The CDR3 bases are TGTGCCAGCAGCCAACAACAGCGAGGGGAGACCCAGTACTTC.

This clone was seen a handful of times. The chain couples TRBV24-1 to TRBJ2-7; TRBD1 aligns across 9 bases. CDR3 length: 16 residues. Per the germline V gene, CDR1 is KGHDR and CDR2 is SFDVKD. V was clipped by 4 bases and J by 4 bases; unmatched bases: 10. CDR3 bases: TGTGCCACCAGTGACCCACAGGGGGCCCCGCCTTACGAGCAGTACTTC. It yields the protein CATSDPQGAPPYEQYF.

The rearrangement links TRBV5-1 to TRBJ1-6; 10 bases agree with TRBD1. The ends lost 3 bases at V and 6 bases at J; junction bases unmatched: 3. This CDR3 has 15 amino acids. The germline gives CDR1 SGHRS, CDR2 YFSETQ. CDR3 region: CASSSRQGANSPLHF. The CDR3 nucleotides are TGCGCCAGCAGCTCGCGACAGGGGGCTAATTCACCCCTCCACTTT.

The J gene is TRBJ2-3, the V gene TRBV5-5; 10 positions match TRBD1. Looked up from germline, CDR1 is SGHKS and CDR2 is YYEKEE (reference sequence). This CDR3 has 17 residues. V gave up 4 bases and J gave up 4 bases; unmatched junction bases: 12. In nucleotides, the CDR3 is TGTGCCAGCAGCCCCGGAGGGGACAGGGGATTCCCAGATACGCAGTATTTT. Its translation: CASSPGGDRGFPDTQYF. The variable domain in full, with the rest retrieved from reference TRBV5-5 and TRBJ2-3, is DAGVTQSPTHLIKTRGQQVTLRCSPISGHKSVSWYQQVLGQGPQFIFQYYEKEERGRGNFPDRFSARQFPNYSSELNVNALLLGDSALYLCASSPGGDRGFPDTQYFGPGTRLTVL.

This clone was seen only once. This chain uses TRBV5-1 with TRBJ1-5; D is possibly TRBD1 (6 bases). Germline V gene sequence: CDR1 SGHRS, CDR2 YFSETQ. Trimming cost V 4 bases and J 2 bases, with 10 bases left between them. This CDR3 contains 14 residues. For the CDR3, the DNA is TGCGCCAGCAGCCAATCAGGGGGCAATCAGCCCCAGCATTTT. This translates into CASSQSGGNQPQHF.

The V gene is TRBV30, the J gene TRBJ1-6; possible D gene TRBD1, 6 bases. The CDR3 is 13 amino acids. The V end was cut by 4 bases, the J end by 5 bases, with 9 bases between. CDR1 GTSNPN and CDR2 SVGIG come from the germline V gene (reference sequence). DNA for the CDR3: TGTGCCTGGAAGTCAGGGGATAATTCACCCCTCCACTTT. This gives the protein CAWKSGDNSPLHF.